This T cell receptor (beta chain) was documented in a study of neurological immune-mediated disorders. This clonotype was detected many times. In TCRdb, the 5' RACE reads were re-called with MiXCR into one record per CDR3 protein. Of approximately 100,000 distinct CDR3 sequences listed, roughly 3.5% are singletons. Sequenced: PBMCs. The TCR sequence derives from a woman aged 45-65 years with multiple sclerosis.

CDR3 DNA sequence: TGTGCCAGCAGTCCCGGGACTCATGAGACCCAGTACTTC. It specifies CASSPGTHETQYF. The V call is TRBV6-6, the J call TRBJ2-5, with a tentative D call TRBD2 (6 bases). V dropped 5 bases and J dropped 5 bases, with 12 bases sitting between them. The CDR3 is 13 residues long. In germline, CDR1 is MNHNY, CDR2 SVGAGI (reference sequence).